The present T cell receptor beta chain was sequenced within a study of blood T cell repertoires in COVID-19. Study details: The United States, Italy and Spain were the sources of the acute and convalescent COVID-19 samples. T cells, B-cell-depleted T cells, or PBMCs provided the cDNA or gDNA that served as material.

The CDR3 runs 16 residues. The J segment lost 4 bases and the V segment lost 5 bases, leaving 12 bases of the junction unmatched. The germline V gene has CDR1 SGHTA and CDR2 FQGTGA. This clone was seen only once. In the authors' methods: Reference gene primers were amplified, and this amplification served to estimate nucleated cell counts. Sequencing used immunoSEQ multiplex PCR; TCRdb keeps in-frame clones, though not all of them. V and J calls and clone size are given by that table; D and trimming were obtained from the DNA. The sample has some 140,000 clones; approximately 78% are singletons. Sample: peripheral blood. This chain connects TRBV7-3 to TRBJ2-7; TRBD2 matches 9 bases. This sequence was found in a man older than 75 with acute or convalescent COVID-19. CDR3: CASSPGGGGALYEQYF. The DNA for the CDR3 is TGTGCCAGCAGCCCCGGGGGCGGGGGGGCCCTATACGAGCAGTACTTC.